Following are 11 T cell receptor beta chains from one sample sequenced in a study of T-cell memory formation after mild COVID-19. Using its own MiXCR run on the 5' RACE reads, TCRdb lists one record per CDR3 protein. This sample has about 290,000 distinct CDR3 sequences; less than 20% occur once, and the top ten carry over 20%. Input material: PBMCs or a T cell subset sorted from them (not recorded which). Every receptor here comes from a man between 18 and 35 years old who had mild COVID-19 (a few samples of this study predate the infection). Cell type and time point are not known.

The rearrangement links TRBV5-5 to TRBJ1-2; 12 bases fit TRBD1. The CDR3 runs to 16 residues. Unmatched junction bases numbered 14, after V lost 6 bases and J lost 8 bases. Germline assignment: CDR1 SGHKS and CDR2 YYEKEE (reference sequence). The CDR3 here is CASTRPGQGAGVGYTF. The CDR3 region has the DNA TGTGCCAGCACCCGACCGGGACAGGGGGCGGGGGTAGGCTACACCTTC.

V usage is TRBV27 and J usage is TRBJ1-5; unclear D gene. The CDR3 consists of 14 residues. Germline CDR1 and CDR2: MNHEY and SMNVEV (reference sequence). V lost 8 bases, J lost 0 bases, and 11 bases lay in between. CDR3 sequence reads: CASGSRNSNQPQHF. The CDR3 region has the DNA TGTGCCAGCGGTTCTCGGAATAGCAATCAGCCCCAGCATTTT.

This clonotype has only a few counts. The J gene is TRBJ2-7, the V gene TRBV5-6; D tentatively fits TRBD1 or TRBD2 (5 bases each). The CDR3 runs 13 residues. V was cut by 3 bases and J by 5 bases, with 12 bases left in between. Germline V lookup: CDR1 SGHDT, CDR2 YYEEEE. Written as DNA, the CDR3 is TGTGCCAGCAGCTGGAACCGGGGCAACGAGCAGTACTTC. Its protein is CASSWNRGNEQYF.

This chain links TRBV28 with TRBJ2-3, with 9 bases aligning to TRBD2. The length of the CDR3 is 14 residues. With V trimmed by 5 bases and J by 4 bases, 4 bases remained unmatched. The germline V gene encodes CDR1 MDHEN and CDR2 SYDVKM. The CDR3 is CASSSGGPPDTQYF. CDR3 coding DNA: TGTGCCAGCAGTAGCGGGGGGCCCCCAGATACGCAGTATTTT.

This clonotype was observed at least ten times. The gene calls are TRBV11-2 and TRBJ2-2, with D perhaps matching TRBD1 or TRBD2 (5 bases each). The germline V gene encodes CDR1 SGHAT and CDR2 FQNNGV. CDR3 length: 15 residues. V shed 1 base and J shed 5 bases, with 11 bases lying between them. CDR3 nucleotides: TGTGCCAGCAGCTTAGCCGGGACCACAACCGGGGAGCTGTTTTTT. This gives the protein CASSLAGTTTGELFF.

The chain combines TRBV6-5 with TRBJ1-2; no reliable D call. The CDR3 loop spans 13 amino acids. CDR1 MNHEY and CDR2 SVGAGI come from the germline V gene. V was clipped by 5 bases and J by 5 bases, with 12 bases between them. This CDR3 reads CASSPLAGYGYTF. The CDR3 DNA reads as TGTGCCAGCAGTCCCTTGGCGGGGTATGGCTACACCTTC.

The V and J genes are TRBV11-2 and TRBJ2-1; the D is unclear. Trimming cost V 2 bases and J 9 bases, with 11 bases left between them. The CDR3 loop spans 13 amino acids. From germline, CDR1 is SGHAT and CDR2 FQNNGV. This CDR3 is CASSLTEIGEQFF. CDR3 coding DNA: TGTGCCAGCAGCTTAACGGAAATAGGTGAGCAGTTCTTC.

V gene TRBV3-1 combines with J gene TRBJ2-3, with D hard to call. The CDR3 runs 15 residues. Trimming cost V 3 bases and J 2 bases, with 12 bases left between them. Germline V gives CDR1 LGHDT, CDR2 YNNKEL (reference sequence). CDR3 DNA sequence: TGTGCCAGCAGCCAGGCTCTCCAACCCACAGATACGCAGTATTTT. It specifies CASSQALQPTDTQYF.

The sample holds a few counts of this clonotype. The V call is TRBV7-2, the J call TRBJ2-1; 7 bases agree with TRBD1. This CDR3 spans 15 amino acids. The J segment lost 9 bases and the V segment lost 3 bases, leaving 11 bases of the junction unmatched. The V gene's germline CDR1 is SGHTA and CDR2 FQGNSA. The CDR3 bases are TGTGCCAGCAGCTTTATGACAGGGAGATCGGTTGAGCAGTTCTTC. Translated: CASSFMTGRSVEQFF.

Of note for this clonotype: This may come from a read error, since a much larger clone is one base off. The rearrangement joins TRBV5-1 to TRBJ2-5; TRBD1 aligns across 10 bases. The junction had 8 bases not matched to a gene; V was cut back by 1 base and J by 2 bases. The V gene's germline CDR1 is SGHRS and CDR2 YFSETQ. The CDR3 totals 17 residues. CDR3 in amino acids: CASSLSTGTGVQETQYF. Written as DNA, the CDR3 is TGCGCCAGCAGCTTGTCTACCGGGACAGGGGTGCAAGAGACCCAGTACTTC.

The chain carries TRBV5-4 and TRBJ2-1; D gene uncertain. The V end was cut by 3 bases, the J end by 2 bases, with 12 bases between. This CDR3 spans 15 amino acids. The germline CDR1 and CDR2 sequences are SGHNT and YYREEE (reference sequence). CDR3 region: CASSSDGSTYNEQFF. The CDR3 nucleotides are TGTGCCAGCAGCTCGGACGGATCTACCTACAATGAGCAGTTCTTC.